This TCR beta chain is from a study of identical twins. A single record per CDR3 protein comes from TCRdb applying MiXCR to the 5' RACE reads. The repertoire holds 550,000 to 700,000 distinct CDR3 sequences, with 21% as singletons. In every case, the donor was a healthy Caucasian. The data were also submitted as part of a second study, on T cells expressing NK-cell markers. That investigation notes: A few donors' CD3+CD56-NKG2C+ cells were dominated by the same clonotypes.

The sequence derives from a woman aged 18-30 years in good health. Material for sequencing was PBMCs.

The CDR3 is CASSYAEGYEQYF. CDR3 nucleotides: TGTGCCAGCAGTTACGCGGAAGGCTACGAGCAGTACTTC. This chain connects TRBV27 to TRBJ2-7; D not resolved. The V and J ends lost 4 bases and 3 bases respectively, with 10 bases between them. Germline CDR1 and CDR2: MNHEY and SMNVEV (reference sequence). This CDR3 is built from 13 residues.